One sample yielded the 13 T cell receptor beta chains listed below, sequenced in a study of CD8 T cells in ankylosing spondylitis (dated by TCRdb to about 2017). Libraries were built with 5' RACE. The instrument was an Illumina HiSeq 2500. In-frame beta chains were kept once TCRdb had trimmed the public reads at Q25 with fastp and called clones with MiXCR. Each entry is one CDR3 protein sequence, shown with its most common DNA and genes. The sample includes about 240,000 distinct CDR3 sequences, with 9.5% to 12% observed a single time. About 6.8% of the sample is held by the ten biggest clonotypes. The specimen sequenced was blood, either unsorted or a sorted T cell fraction (not recorded which). The receptors shown here come from a male donor with ankylosing spondylitis or in good health (not recorded which).

This clonotype was observed at least ten times. This rearrangement joins TRBV9 to TRBJ2-5, with TRBD1 matching 7 bases. V lost 3 bases to trimming and J lost 5 bases; unmatched junction nucleotides: 7. Germline V gives CDR1 SGDLS, CDR2 YYNGEE. The CDR3 contains 14 residues. CDR3 sequence: CASSEGARMETQYF. CDR3 DNA: TGTGCCAGCAGCGAGGGGGCGAGGATGGAGACCCAGTACTTC.

This clonotype was counted at least ten times. The chain carries TRBV29-1 and TRBJ1-2, with unresolved D. The V gene lost 5 bases and the J gene lost 0 bases, with 7 bases spanning the gap. The germline V gene encodes CDR1 SQVTM and CDR2 ANQGSEA. The CDR3 has 12 amino acids. CDR3 region: CSVFTANYGYTF. In DNA, the CDR3 is TGCAGCGTTTTCACAGCTAACTATGGCTACACCTTC.

The chain combines TRBV29-1 with TRBJ1-6, with D uncertain. The CDR3 sequence is 13 residues long. V lost 6 bases to trimming and J lost 5 bases, with 11 bases between them. Germline loops: CDR1 SQVTM, CDR2 ANQGSEA. Written as DNA, the CDR3 is TGCAGCGTGGGTGACAATGATAATTCACCCCTCCACTTT. This sequence encodes CSVGDNDNSPLHF.

This sequence joins TRBV12-3 or TRBV12-4 and TRBJ2-3; D remains ambiguous. Trimming removed 1 base from V and 2 bases from J, with 7 bases in between. The CDR3 extends over 14 amino acids. Here the CDR3 DNA reads TGTGCCAGCAGTTTAGGTGGCCCCACAGATACGCAGTATTTT. As protein: CASSLGGPTDTQYF.

At least ten counts were recorded for this clonotype. This chain uses TRBV28 with TRBJ2-5; TRBD2 matches at 9 bases. Germline V gives CDR1 MDHEN, CDR2 SYDVKM. The V and J ends lost 2 bases and 5 bases, in that order; junction bases with no gene match: 15. The CDR3 totals 18 residues. The CDR3 is CASSLLSGSGGLSETQYF. CDR3 bases: TGTGCCAGCAGTTTACTTAGCGGGAGTGGTGGCTTGTCGGAGACCCAGTACTTC.

This chain joins TRBV7-9 and TRBJ1-5; TRBD1 matches at 7 bases. Trimming at V came to 4 bases and at J to 6 bases, leaving 9 bases not matched to a gene. This CDR3 contains 15 residues. The germline V gene encodes CDR1 SEHNR and CDR2 FQNEAQ (reference sequence). The CDR3 nucleotides read TGTGCCAGCAGCTCGATGACAGGGATGGGTCAGCCCCAGCATTTT. As protein: CASSSMTGMGQPQHF.

This clonotype was seen repeatedly, ten times or more. This chain connects TRBV12-3 or TRBV12-4 to TRBJ1-5, with 11 bases matching TRBD1. Trimming removed 6 bases from V and 5 bases from J; junction bases left unmatched: 9. The CDR3 is 16 residues long. The CDR3 bases are TGTGCCAGCAGCCGCCGGACAGGGGGCCTCGATCAGCCCCAGCATTTT. Its protein is CASSRRTGGLDQPQHF.

This clonotype occurred a few times. The CDR3 DNA is TGTGCTAGTGGTTCGGGACAGGGCCCCACCGGGGAGCTGTTTTTT. This gives the protein CASGSGQGPTGELFF. The chain has TRBV12-5 and TRBJ2-2, with TRBD1 matching over 9 bases. The CDR3 runs 15 residues. J gave up 4 bases and V 4 bases, and 4 bases lay outside the gene matches. Germline CDR1 LGHNT, CDR2 FRNRAP.

This clonotype has just a few counts. The gene calls are TRBV6-5 and TRBJ1-2; 8 bases are a match to TRBD1. Per the germline V gene, CDR1 is MNHEY and CDR2 is SVGAGI. CDR3 length: 11 residues. V was pared by 6 bases and J by 7 bases, with 1 base of the junction left unmatched. CDR3 DNA: TGTGCCAGCAGCGACAGGGGTGGCTACACCTTC. Protein product: CASSDRGGYTF.

This clonotype has at least ten counts. The chain joins TRBV4-2 to TRBJ2-7; the D call may be TRBD1 or TRBD2 (5 bases each). Germline CDR1 LGHNA, CDR2 YNFKEQ. The CDR3 contains 14 residues. The ends were cut back, 0 bases at V and 6 bases at J, with 12 bases in the middle. The CDR3 nucleotides are TGTGCCAGCAGCCAAGAGGTGGGACGTCGCGAGCAGTACTTC. Its translation: CASSQEVGRREQYF.

This clonotype was seen repeatedly, ten times or more. This chain links TRBV12-3 or TRBV12-4 with TRBJ1-5; the D gene is possibly TRBD1 (6 bases). The V end lost 3 bases, the J end lost 6 bases, and 12 bases lay between the germline ends. The CDR3 has 14 amino acids. The CDR3 sequence is CASSFPGGGQPQHF. The CDR3 DNA is TGTGCCAGCAGTTTTCCCGGGGGCGGTCAGCCCCAGCATTTT.

The chain uses TRBV20-1 and TRBJ2-3; D might be TRBD2 (5 bases). This CDR3 contains 16 residues. Deletions cut 3 bases from V and 0 bases from J, with 16 bases between. Germline CDR1 reads DFQATT; CDR2 reads SNEGSKA (reference sequence). In nucleotides, the CDR3 is TGCAGTGCTAGCCACGAGGGATGGACCAGCACAGATACGCAGTATTTT. Translation gives CSASHEGWTSTDTQYF.

This clonotype was detected many times. The chain employs TRBV5-1 and TRBJ2-7, with D possibly matching TRBD1 (6 bases). The CDR3 totals 17 residues. Deletions cut 0 bases from V and 2 bases from J, with 18 bases between. Germline V lookup: CDR1 SGHRS, CDR2 YFSETQ. The CDR3 loop reads CASSLAQGAGVPYEQYF. CDR3 sequence (DNA): TGCGCCAGCAGCTTGGCCCAAGGGGCAGGGGTCCCCTACGAGCAGTACTTC.